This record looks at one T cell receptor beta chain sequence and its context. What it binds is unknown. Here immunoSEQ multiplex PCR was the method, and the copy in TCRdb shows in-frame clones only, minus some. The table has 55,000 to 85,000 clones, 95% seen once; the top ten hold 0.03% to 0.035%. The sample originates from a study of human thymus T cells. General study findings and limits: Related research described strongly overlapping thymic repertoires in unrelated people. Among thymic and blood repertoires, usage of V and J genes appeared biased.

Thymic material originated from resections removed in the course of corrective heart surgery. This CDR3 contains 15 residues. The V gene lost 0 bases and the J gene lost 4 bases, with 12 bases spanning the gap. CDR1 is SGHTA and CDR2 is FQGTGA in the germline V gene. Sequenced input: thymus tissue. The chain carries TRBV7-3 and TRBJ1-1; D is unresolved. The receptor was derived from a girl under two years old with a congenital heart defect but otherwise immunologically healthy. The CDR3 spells CASSLTHSSVTEAFF. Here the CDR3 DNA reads TGTGCCAGCAGCTTAACGCACAGTTCAGTCACTGAAGCTTTCTTT.